Given below is one T cell receptor beta chain in context. The antigen it binds to is not known. Nothing much larger sits one base from this clone, and base qualities are not available. This record comes from a study of shared clonotypes between healthy human individuals (dated by TCRdb to about 2020). A note on the overall study: A few men and a couple of women, aged 18 to 49 years, made up the cohort. For each donor, CD4 naive and CD4 memory were each run on three plates, CD8 naive on two plates, and CD8 memory on one plate. The study deeply sequenced blood TCR repertoires of several healthy adults to estimate repertoire size and the extent of clonotype sharing between individuals. To increase sequencing depth and limit assay-specific biases, TCR repertoire library preparation and sequencing were carried out by different laboratories using diverse techniques. Each donor's leukapheresis produced roughly between roughly 0.85 and 10 billion PBMCs. Broad study findings and their caveats: Compared with non-shared clonotypes, the clonotypes found in all four sorted-subset donors had higher generation probabilities. Even with the large sequencing depth, rarefaction of the sorted-subset datasets indicated that sequencing was incomplete. Sampling was limited to blood, and TCR repertoires in tissue likely differ from TCR repertoires in blood. About 5% of naive CD4, roughly 3.5% of naive CD8, 2.3% of memory CD4, and 0.35% to 0.4% of memory CD8 clonotypes were shared across a handful of donors. Larger estimated clonotype richness was generally found for naive subsets than for memory subsets. Based on pairwise subsampling, the degree of clonotype sharing among donors was expected to be affected by sequencing depth. Because the study included only a small number of donors, the genetic and exposure-history diversity represented was limited.

The donors were healthy, HIV-negative adults with no recently reported acute infections or vaccinations. All donors were Caucasian adults living in Nashville, Tennessee, USA. CD4+ T cells were enriched by magnetic negative selection; naive cells were then positively selected on CD45RA, and the negative fraction formed the memory subset. After blood collection by leukapheresis, PBMCs were isolated using Ficoll-Histopaque density gradient centrifugation and then cryopreserved in the vapor phase of liquid nitrogen. Analytical flow cytometry was used to check the purity and quantity of every magnetically sorted T cell population. From each sorted fraction, genomic DNA was isolated and quantified by UV absorbance on a Nanodrop 2000c. TCR CDR3 regions were amplified from genomic DNA by multiplex PCR using the deep immunoSEQ assay. Extracted genomic DNA from each cell subset was distributed evenly across all wells of several immunoSEQ 96-well plates, and each plate was treated as a replicate. Each replicate PCR for sorted subsets received around 200 ng genomic DNA, equal to 28,000 or so T cell genomes. The purified libraries were quantified using a Qubit 3.0 fluorometer, sized with a Bioanalyzer 2100, and then quantified again using the KAPA Library Quantification kit. A separate single-read 150-cycle Illumina NextSeq 550 flow cell was used to sequence each immunoSEQ 96-well plate. The authors' pipeline ran thus. Because only junctional sequences without quality scores were contained in the immunoSEQ output, filtering matching that applied to full-length reads could not be performed. To assign V/J genes and CDR3, sequences were annotated using PyIR, a Python wrapper for IgBLAST v1.9, with IMGT germline references. Reads with weak V/J assignments (E-value above 1e-6), missing CDR3, stop codons, out-of-frame junctions, or ambiguous translated residues were removed. V3J clonotypes were defined by identical inferred V gene, J gene, and CDR3 amino acid sequence. To compute the percentage overlap between repertoires, the number of shared unique clonotypes was divided by the size of the smaller repertoire. Repertoire richness was assessed with RTK rarefaction, the Chao1 estimator, and Recon v2.1 estimates of unobserved clonotypes. For all TCRbeta clonotypes obtained by the gDNA method from a few donors, generation probabilities were computed with OLGA. Not all clones reach the TCRdb copy of this immuneACCESS table, which keeps in-frame sequences only. Checked studies attribute under half of the gap to unresolved V genes and leave the rest unexplained. Clone size and the V and J calls come from that table; the DNA yielded D and trimming. The sample profile shows 850,000 to 1,200,000 clones; roughly 70% of them were found once. The ten largest clones capture approximately 1.5% of the sample.

The CDR3 numbers 14 residues from cysteine through phenylalanine. Of all the DNA, just the CDR3 is kept, 42 bases in frame from base 1. The germline V gene (reference sequence) specifies SGHNT as CDR1 and YYREEE as CDR2. V has 4 bases trimmed and J has 2 bases trimmed; junction bases matching no gene number 4. The material sequenced was memory CD4+ T cells sorted from blood. The cell subset or site label of this sample denotes: CD45RA-negative fraction. The clonotype originates from a young man in good health. Recombination connected TRBV5-4 to TRBJ2-3; the junction holds 7 bases that match TRBD2. The encoded CDR3 is CASSRLAVTDTQYF. The nucleotide sequence reads TGTGCCAGCAGCCGCCTAGCGGTCACAGATACGCAGTATTTT.